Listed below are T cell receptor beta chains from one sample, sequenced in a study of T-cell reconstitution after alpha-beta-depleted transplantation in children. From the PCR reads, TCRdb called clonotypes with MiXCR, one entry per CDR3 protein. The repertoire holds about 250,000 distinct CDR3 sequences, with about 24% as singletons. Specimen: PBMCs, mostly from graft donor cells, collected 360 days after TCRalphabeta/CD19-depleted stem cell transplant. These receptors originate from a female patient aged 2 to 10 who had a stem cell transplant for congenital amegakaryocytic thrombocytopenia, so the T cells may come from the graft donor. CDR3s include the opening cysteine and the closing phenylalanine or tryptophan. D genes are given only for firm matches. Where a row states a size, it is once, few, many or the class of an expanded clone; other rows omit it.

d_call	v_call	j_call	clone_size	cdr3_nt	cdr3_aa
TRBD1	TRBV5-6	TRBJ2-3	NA	TGTGCCAGCAGATCCAAGCTCTTGGACAGGGCTAAAGATACGCAGTATTTT	CASRSKLLDRAKDTQYF
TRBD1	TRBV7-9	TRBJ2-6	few	TGTGCCAGCCCCTTAGACCAGGGGGTTTCTGGGGCCAACGTCCTGACTTTC	CASPLDQGVSGANVLTF
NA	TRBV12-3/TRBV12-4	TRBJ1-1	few	TGTGCCAGCAGTTTAACCCCCCTCAGGAAATACACTGAAGCTTTCTTT	CASSLTPLRKYTEAFF
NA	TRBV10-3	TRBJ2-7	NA	TGTGCCATCAGTGAGTCGAAGTCCAGATACGAGCAGTACTTC	CAISESKSRYEQYF
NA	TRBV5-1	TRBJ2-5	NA	TGCGCCAGCAGCTTGGGGGGGCAAAAGACCCAGTACTTC	CASSLGGQKTQYF
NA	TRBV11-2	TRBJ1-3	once	TGTGCCAGCAGCCTCGTCGTGGGAAACACCATATATTTT	CASSLVVGNTIYF
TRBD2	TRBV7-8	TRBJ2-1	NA	TGTGCCAGCAGCCGAGTCACCGGGACTAGGAACAATGAGCAGTTCTTC	CASSRVTGTRNNEQFF
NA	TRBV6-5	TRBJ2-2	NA	NA	CASSTSGMNTGELFF
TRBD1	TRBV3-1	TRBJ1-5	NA	TGTGCCAGCAGTTTTTCCCCCGGGACAGGGGGCTTTCAGCCCCAGCATTTT	CASSFSPGTGGFQPQHF
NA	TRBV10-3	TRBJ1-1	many	TGTGCCATCAGTGTGGGGAGTATCGACACTGAAGCTTTCTTT	CAISVGSIDTEAFF
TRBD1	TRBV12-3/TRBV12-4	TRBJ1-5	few	TGTGCCAGCAGTTCCGAATCAGGGGGAAGGCAGCCCCAGCATTTT	CASSSESGGRQPQHF
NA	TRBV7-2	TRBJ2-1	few	TGTGCCAGCAGCTTATTCAACAATGAGCAGTTCTTC	CASSLFNNEQFF
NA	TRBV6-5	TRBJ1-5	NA	TGTGCCAGCAGTTTAGGGCAGGATAGCAATCAGCCCCAGCATTTT	CASSLGQDSNQPQHF
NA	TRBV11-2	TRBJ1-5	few	TGTGCCAGCATCAGCGAAGCGGGACACCTAAATCAGCCCCAGCATTTT	CASISEAGHLNQPQHF
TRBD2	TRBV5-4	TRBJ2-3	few	TGTGCCAGCAGCTCCGGGACTAGCGGGAGTTGGGCAGATACGCAGTATTTT	CASSSGTSGSWADTQYF
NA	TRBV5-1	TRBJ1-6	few	TGCGCCAGCAGCTTGGCGGACAATTCACCCCTCCACTTT	CASSLADNSPLHF
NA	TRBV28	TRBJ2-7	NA	TGTGCCAGCAGAGAAGCAACGGGGGTAGAGCAGTACTTC	CASREATGVEQYF
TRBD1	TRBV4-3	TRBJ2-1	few	TGCGCCAGCAGCCAATGGCAGGGGGCCGAGGAGCAGTTCTTC	CASSQWQGAEEQFF
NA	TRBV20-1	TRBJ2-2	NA	TGCAGTGCTATAATCCAGAAATACACCGGGGAGCTGTTTTTT	CSAIIQKYTGELFF
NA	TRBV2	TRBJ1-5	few	TGTGCCAGCACCCCGGGGGCACGGGGTTTTAGCAATCAGCCCCAGCATTTT	CASTPGARGFSNQPQHF
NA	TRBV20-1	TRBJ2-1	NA	TGCAGTGCTATTGGGCGGTACAATGAGCAGTTCTTC	CSAIGRYNEQFF
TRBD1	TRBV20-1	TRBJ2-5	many	TGCAGACCCGGACAGGTCCGAGGGGAGACCCAGTACTTC	CRPGQVRGETQYF
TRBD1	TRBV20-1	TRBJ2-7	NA	TGCAGTGCTAGATCAGTTACAGGGGCCTACGAGCAGTACTTC	CSARSVTGAYEQYF
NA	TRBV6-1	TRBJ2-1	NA	TGTGCCAGCAGGAGCAGTCTAAATGAGCAGTTCTTC	CASRSSLNEQFF
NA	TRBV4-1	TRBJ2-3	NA	TGCGCCAGCAGCCAAGGGTGGTCGAGCACAGATACGCAGTATTTT	CASSQGWSSTDTQYF
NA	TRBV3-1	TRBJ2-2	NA	TGTGCCAGCAGTTTCGCGCCAGGGGCAGGGTCTCACACCGGGGAGCTGTTTTTT	CASSFAPGAGSHTGELFF
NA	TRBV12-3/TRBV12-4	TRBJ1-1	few	TGTGCCAGCAGTGCCCCAAGAGGGGCGCTGTACACTGAAGCTTTCTTT	CASSAPRGALYTEAFF
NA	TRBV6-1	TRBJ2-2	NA	TGTGCCAGCAGAAAACAGGCGAGCACCGGGGAGCTGTTTTTT	CASRKQASTGELFF
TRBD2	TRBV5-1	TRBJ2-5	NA	TGCGCCAGCAGCTTTATACTAGCGGAAGAGACCCAGTACTTC	CASSFILAEETQYF
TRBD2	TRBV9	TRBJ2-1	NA	TGTGCCAGCAGCCCTGACCCCCAATTTTATAGCGGGGGTGGTATAGTCAATGAGCAGTTCTTC	CASSPDPQFYSGGGIVNEQFF
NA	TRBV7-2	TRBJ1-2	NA	TGTGCCAGCAGCTTAGATGCCGGCGGTGGCTATGGCTACACCTTC	CASSLDAGGGYGYTF
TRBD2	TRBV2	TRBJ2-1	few	TGTGCCATCAGGGGACTAGCCAAGGCCAATGAGCAGTTCTTC	CAIRGLAKANEQFF
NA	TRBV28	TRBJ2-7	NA	TGTGCCAGCAGTTTACAGGGTTCCAGTCTCTACGAGCAGTACTTC	CASSLQGSSLYEQYF